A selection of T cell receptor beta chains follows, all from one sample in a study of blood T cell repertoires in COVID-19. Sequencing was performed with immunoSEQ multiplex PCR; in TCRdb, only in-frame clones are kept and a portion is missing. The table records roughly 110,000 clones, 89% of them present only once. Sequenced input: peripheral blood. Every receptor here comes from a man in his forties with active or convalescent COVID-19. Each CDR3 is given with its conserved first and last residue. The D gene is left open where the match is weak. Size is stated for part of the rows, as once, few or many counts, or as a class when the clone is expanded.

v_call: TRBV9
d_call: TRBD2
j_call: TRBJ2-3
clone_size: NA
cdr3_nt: TGTGCCAGCACGGGTAGGAGCGGGGTCACAGATACGCAGTATTTT
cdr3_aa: CASTGRSGVTDTQYF

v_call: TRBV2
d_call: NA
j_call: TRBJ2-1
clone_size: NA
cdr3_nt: TGTGCCAGCAGTGAAACGCATCCGTCAGAATACAATGAGCAGTTCTTC
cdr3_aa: CASSETHPSEYNEQFF

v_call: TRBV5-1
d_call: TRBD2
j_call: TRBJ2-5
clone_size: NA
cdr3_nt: TGCGCCAGCAGCTTGGGACTAGCGGGATGGATGCAAGAGACCCAGTACTTC
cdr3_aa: CASSLGLAGWMQETQYF

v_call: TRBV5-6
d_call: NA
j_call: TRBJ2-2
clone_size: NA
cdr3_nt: TGTGCCAGCAGCCCAGGGGTCGGGGAGCTGTTTTTT
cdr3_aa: CASSPGVGELFF

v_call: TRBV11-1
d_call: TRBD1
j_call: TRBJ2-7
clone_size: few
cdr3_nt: TGTGCCAGCAGCTTAACGGGACAGGGTGTTAACGAGCAGTACTTC
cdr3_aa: CASSLTGQGVNEQYF

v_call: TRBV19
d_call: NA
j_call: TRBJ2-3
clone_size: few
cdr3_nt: TGTGCCAGTAGAGGTGGCGGGACCCGCACAGATACGCAGTATTTT
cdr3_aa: CASRGGGTRTDTQYF

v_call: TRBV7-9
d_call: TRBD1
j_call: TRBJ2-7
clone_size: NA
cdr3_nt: TGTGCCAGCAGCTTAGGGGCAGGGGGCGCGGGGGAGCAGTACTTC
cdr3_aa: CASSLGAGGAGEQYF

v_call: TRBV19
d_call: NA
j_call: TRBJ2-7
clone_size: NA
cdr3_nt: TGTGCCAGTAGTATTGGCAGGGGCTACGAGCAGTACTTC
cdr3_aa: CASSIGRGYEQYF

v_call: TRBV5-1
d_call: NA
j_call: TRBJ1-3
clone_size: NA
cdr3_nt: TGCGCCAGCAGCTTGCGCGGGAATCTCGATTTACCCTCCTCTGGAAACACCATATATTTT
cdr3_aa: CASSLRGNLDLPSSGNTIYF

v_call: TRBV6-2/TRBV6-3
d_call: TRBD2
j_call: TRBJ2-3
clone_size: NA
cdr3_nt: TGTGCCAGCAGCCCTACCCGAGCGGGAGGGACAGATACGCAGTATTTT
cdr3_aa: CASSPTRAGGTDTQYF

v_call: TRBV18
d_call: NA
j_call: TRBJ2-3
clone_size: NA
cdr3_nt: TGTGCCAGCTCACCACCGGATGCAGGGAATACGCAGTATTTT
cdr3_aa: CASSPPDAGNTQYF

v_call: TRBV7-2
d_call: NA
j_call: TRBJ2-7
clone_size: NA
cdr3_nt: TGTGCCAGCAGCACAACAGGGAACTCCTACGAGCAGTACTTC
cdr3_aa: CASSTTGNSYEQYF

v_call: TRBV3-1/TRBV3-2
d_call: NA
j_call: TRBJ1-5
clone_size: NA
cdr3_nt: TGTGCCAGCAGCCAGGGGGCCCTCGAGCCCCAGCATTTT
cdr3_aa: CASSQGALEPQHF

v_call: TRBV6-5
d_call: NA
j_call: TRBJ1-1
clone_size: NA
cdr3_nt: TGTGCCAGCAGTTACGACAGAATGAACACTGAAGCTTTCTTT
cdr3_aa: CASSYDRMNTEAFF

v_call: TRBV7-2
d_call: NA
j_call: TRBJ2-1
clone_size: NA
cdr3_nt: TGTGCCAGCAGCTTGGGGGCAGGGGCCCATGAGCAGTTCTTC
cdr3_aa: CASSLGAGAHEQFF

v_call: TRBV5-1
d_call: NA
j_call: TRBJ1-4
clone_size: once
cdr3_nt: TGCGCCAGCACCGTCCAGGAGGGGGAAAAACTGTTTTTT
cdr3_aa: CASTVQEGEKLFF

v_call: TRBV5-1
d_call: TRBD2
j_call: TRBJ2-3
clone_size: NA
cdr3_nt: TGCGCCAGCAGCTTGCTAGCGGGAGTGACAGATACGCAGTATTTT
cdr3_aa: CASSLLAGVTDTQYF

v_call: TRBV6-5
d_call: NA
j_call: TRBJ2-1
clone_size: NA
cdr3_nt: TGTGCCAGCAGTTCCTCCGACAGGTTCGGGCAGTTCTTC
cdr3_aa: CASSSSDRFGQFF

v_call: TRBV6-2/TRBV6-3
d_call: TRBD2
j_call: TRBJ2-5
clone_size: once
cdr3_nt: TGTGCCAGCAGTCCCTTGCGGGCTAGCGGAGAGCAAGAGACCCAGTACTTC
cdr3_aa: CASSPLRASGEQETQYF

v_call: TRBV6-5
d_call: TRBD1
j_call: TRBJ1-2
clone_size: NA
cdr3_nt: TGTGCCAGCAGTTACGGACAGGCTAACTATGGCTACACCTTC
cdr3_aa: CASSYGQANYGYTF

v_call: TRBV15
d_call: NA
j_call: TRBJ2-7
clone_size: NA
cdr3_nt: TGTGCCACCAGCAGGAACAGGGATCCCATTTTTCCTAGTATCAAGCAGTACTTC
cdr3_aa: CATSRNRDPIFPSIKQYF

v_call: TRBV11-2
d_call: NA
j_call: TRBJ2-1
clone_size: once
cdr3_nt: TGTGCCAGCAGCCTTACTTTGAGCTCCTACAATGAGCAGTTCTTC
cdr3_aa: CASSLTLSSYNEQFF

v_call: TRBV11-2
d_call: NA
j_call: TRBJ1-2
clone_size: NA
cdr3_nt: TGTGCCAGCAGCCCCGCGGGGGATGGCTACACCTTC
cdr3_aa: CASSPAGDGYTF

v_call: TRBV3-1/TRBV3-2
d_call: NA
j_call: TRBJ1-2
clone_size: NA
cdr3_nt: TGTGCCAGCAGCCAAGAGGGCGAACGCCGGCGTGGCTACACCTTC
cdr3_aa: CASSQEGERRRGYTF

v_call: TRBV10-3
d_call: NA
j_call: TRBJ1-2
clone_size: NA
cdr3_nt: TGTGCCATCAGTGGGGGGGGCGGATCGGGCTATGGCTACACCTTC
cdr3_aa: CAISGGGGSGYGYTF

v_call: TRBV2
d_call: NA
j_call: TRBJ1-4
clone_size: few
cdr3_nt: TGTGCCAGCTTTGGAGGTGGTGAAAAACTGTTTTTT
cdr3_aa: CASFGGGEKLFF

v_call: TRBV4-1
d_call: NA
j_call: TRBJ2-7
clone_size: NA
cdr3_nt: TGCGCCAGCAGCCAAGATTCTCGAGTAGACGAGCAGTACTTC
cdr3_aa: CASSQDSRVDEQYF

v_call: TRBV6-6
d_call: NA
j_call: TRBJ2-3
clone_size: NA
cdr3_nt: TGTGCCAGCACCCGACTTAGCACAGATACGCAGTATTTT
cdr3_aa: CASTRLSTDTQYF

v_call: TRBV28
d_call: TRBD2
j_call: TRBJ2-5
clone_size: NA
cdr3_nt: TGTGCCAGCAGTTTCGTGGGAGGGGCGGGAGAGACCCAGTACTTC
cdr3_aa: CASSFVGGAGETQYF

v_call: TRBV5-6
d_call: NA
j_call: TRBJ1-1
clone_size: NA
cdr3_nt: TGTGCCAGCAGCCCGACAGGGAACACTGAAGCTTTCTTT
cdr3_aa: CASSPTGNTEAFF

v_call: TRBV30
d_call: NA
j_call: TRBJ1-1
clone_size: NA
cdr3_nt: TGTGCCTGGAGTGAGAGTGCCGGAGCTTTCTTT
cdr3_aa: CAWSESAGAFF

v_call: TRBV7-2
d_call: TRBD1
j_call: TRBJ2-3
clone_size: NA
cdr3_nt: TGTGCCAGCAGCTTAGGACAGGGGCGGCAAGATACGCAGTATTTT
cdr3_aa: CASSLGQGRQDTQYF

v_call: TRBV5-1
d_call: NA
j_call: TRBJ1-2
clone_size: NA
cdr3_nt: TGCGCCAGCAGCTTCGGGGAGGACTATGGCTACACCTTC
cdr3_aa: CASSFGEDYGYTF

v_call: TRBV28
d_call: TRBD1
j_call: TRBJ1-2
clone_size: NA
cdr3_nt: TGTGCCACACAGGGGGCGCACGGCTACACCTTC
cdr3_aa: CATQGAHGYTF

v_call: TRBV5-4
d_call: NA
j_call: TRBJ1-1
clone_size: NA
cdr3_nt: TGTGCCAGCAGCCAAGTGGATCCGGGGAACACTGAAGCTTTCTTT
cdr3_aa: CASSQVDPGNTEAFF

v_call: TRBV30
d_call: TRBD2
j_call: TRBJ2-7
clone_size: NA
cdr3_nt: TGTGCCTGGAGTGTATGGGGGGGAGAAGAGCAGTACTTC
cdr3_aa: CAWSVWGGEEQYF

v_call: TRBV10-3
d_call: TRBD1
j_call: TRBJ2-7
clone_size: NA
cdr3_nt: TGTGCCATCTCGACAGGGGGTCGCGACGAGCAGTACTTC
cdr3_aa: CAISTGGRDEQYF

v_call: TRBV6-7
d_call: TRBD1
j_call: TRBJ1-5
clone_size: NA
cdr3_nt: TGTGCCAGCAGTTATCCGAACCGCAAGGGGGCTGATCATAATAGCAATCAGCCCCAGCATTTT
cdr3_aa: CASSYPNRKGADHNSNQPQHF

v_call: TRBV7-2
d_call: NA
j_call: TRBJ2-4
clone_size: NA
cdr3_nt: TGTGCCAGCAGCCCGTCTCGGGGGGCCAAAAACATTCAGTACTTC
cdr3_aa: CASSPSRGAKNIQYF

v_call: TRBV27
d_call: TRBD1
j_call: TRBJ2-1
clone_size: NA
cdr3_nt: TGTGCCAGCAGGCGGGACAGGGCTCGTTACAATGAGCAGTTCTTC
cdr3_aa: CASRRDRARYNEQFF

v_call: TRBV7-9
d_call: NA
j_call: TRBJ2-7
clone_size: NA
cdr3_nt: TGTGCCAGCAGCTTAGCCGGTGGCTACGAGCAGTACTTC
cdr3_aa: CASSLAGGYEQYF

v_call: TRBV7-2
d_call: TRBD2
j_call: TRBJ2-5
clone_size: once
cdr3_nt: TGTGCCAGCAGCTTAGCGGGAGGGCCGGAGACCCAGTACTTC
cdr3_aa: CASSLAGGPETQYF

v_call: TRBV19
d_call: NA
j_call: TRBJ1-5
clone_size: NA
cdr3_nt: TGTGCCAGTAGCGACCCGGGAGCCTGGGGCAATCAGCCCCAGCATTTT
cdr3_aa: CASSDPGAWGNQPQHF

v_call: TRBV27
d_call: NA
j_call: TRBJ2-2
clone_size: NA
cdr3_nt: TGTGCCAGCAGTTTGACTCCTTTAGCCGGGGAGCTGTTTTTT
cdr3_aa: CASSLTPLAGELFF

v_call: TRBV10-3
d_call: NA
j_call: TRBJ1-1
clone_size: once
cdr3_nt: TGTGCCATCAGTGAGTCTAGAAACACTGAAGCTTTCTTT
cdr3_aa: CAISESRNTEAFF

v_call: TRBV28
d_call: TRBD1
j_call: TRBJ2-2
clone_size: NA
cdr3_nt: TGTGCCAGCAGTTTAGGAACAGGGGTACCCGGGGAGCTGTTTTTT
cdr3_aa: CASSLGTGVPGELFF

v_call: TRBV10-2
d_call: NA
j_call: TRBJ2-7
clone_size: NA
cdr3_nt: TGCGCCAGCAGAGCTATCGACTACGAGCAGTACTTC
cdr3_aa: CASRAIDYEQYF

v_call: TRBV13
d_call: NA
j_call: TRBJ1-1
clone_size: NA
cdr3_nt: TGTGCCAGCAGCTTAAAGGACAGCCGGAACACTGAAGCTTTCTTT
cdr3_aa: CASSLKDSRNTEAFF

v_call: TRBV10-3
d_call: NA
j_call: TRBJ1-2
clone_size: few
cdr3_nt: TGTGCCATCAGTTCGCCAATAATCAGGGACTATGGCTACACCTTC
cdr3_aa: CAISSPIIRDYGYTF